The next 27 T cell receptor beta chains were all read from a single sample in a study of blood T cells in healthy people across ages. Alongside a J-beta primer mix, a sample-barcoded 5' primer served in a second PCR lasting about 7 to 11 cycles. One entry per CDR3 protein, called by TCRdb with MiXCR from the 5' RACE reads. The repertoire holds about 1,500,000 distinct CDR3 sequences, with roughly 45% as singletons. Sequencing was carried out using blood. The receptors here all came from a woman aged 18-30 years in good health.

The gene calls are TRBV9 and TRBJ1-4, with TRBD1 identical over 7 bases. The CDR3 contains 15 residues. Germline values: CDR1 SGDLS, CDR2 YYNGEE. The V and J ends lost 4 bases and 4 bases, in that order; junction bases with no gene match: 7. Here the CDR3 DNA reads TGTGCCAGCAGCACCCGGGGACAGATTAATGAAAAACTGTTTTTT. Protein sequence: CASSTRGQINEKLFF.

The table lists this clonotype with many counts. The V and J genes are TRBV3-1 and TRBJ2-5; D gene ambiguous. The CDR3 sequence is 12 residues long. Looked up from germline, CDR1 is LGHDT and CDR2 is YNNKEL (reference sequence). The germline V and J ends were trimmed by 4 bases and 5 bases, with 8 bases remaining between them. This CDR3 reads CASSPEKETQYF. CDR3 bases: TGTGCCAGCAGCCCTGAGAAGGAGACCCAGTACTTC.

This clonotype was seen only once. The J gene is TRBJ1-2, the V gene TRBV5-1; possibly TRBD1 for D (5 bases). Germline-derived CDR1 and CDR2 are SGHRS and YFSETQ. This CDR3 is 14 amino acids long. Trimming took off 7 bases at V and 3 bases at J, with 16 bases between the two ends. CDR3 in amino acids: CASGYLGEDYGYTF. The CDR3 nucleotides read TGCGCCAGCGGGTACTTAGGGGAAGACTATGGCTACACCTTC.

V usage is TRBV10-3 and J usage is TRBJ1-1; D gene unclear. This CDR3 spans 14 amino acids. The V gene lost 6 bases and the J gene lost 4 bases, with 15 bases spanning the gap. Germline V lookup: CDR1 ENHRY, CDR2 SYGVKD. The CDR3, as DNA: TGTGCCATCAGCGGCCAGCCCGGGGTCACTGAAGCTTTCTTT. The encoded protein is CAISGQPGVTEAFF.

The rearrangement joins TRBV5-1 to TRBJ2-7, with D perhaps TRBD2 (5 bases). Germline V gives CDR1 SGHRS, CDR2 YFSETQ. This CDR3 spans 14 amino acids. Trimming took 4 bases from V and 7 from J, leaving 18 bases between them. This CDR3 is CASSGTGIYNEQYF. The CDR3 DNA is TGCGCCAGCAGCGGAACGGGGATTTACAATGAGCAGTACTTC.

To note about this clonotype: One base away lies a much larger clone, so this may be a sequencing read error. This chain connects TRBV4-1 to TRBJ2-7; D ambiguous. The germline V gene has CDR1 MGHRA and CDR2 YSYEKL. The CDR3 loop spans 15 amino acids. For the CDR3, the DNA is TGCCCCAGCAGCCAAGTTGACGGAGAATCCTACGAGCAGTACTTC. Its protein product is CPSSQVDGESYEQYF.

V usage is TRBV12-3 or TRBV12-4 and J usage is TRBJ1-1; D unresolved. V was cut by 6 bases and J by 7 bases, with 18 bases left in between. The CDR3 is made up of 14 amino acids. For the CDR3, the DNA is TGTGCCAGCAGCCGAACTACACCGCCCCTTGAAGCTTTCTTT. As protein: CASSRTTPPLEAFF.

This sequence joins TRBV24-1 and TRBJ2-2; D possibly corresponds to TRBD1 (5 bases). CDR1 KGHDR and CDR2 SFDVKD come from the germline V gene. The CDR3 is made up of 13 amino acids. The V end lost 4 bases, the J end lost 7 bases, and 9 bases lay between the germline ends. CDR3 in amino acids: CATSESGIGELFF. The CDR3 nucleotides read TGTGCCACCAGTGAATCAGGGATCGGGGAGCTGTTTTTT.

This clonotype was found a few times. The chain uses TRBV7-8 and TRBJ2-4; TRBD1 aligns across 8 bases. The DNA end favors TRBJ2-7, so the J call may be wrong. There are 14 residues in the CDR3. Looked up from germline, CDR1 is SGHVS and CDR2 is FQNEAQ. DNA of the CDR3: TGTGCCAGCAGCCCAGGGGGCGTCTACTACGAGCAGTACTTC. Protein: CASSPGGVYYEQYF.

Written as DNA, the CDR3 is TGTGCCAGCATAGGGTTCGGTACTCGCGAGCAGTACTTC. This sequence encodes CASIGFGTREQYF. The chain couples TRBV2 to TRBJ2-5; D uncertain. The DNA end is more similar to TRBJ2-7, so the J call may be wrong. CDR1 and CDR2 (germline): SNHLY, FYNNEI. The CDR3 covers 13 residues.

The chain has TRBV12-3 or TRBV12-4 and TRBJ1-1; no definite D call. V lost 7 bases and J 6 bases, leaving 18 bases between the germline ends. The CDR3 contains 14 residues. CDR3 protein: CASTPLGSLPEAFF. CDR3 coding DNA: TGTGCCAGCACCCCCCTGGGATCCCTCCCTGAAGCTTTCTTT.

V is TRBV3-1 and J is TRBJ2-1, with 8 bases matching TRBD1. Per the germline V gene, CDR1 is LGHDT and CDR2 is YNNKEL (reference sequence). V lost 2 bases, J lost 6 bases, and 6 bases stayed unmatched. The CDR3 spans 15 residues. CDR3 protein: CASSQQGAGGNEQFF. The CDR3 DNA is TGTGCCAGCAGCCAACAGGGGGCAGGGGGCAATGAGCAGTTCTTC.

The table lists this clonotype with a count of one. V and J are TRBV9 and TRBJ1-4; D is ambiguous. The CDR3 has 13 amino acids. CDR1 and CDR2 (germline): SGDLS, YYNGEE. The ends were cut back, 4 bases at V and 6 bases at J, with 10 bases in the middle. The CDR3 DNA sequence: TGTGCCAGCAGCCCCAGCGGGGATGAAAAACTGTTTTTT. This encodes CASSPSGDEKLFF. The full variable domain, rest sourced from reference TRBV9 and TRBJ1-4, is DSGVTQTPKHLITATGQRVTLRCSPRSGDLSVYWYQQSLDQGLQFLIQYYNGEERAKGNILERFSAQQFPDLHSELNLSSLELGDSALYFCASSPSGDEKLFFGSGTQLSVL.

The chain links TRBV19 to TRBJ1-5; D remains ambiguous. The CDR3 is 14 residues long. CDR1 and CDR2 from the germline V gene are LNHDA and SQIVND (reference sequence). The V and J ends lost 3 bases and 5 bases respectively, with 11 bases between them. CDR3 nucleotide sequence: TGTGCCAGTAGTATGAGGCAGGAACATCAGCCCCAGCATTTT. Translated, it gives CASSMRQEHQPQHF.

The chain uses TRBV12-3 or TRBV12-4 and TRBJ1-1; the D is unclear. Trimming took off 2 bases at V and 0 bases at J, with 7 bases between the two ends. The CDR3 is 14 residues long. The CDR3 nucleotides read TGTGCCAGCAGTTTAAAGAGCATGAACACTGAAGCTTTCTTT. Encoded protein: CASSLKSMNTEAFF.

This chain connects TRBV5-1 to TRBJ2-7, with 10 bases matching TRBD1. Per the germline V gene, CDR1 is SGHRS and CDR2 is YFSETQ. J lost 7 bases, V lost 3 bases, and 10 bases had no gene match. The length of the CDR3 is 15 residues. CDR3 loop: CASSSTGGQYNEQYF. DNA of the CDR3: TGCGCCAGCAGCTCGACAGGGGGCCAGTACAATGAGCAGTACTTC.

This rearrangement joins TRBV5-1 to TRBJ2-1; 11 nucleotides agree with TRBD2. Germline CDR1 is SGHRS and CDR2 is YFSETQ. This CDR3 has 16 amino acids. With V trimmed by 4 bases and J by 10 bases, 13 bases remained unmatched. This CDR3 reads CASSPAGLAVTYEQFF. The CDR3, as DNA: TGCGCCAGCAGCCCAGCGGGACTAGCGGTCACCTACGAGCAGTTCTTC.

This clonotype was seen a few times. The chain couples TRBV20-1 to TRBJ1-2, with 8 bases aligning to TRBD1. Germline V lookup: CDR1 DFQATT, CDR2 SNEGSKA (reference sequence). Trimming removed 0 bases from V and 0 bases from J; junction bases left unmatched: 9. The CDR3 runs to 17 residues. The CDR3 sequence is CSARDHFGQGSNYGYTF. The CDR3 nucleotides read TGCAGTGCTAGAGACCACTTTGGACAGGGCTCTAACTATGGCTACACCTTC.

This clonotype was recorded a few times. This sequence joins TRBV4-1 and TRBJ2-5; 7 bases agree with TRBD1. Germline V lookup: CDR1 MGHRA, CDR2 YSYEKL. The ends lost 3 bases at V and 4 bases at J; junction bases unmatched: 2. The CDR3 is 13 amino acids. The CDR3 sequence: CASSQGTVETQYF. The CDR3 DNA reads TGCGCCAGCAGCCAGGGGACAGTAGAGACCCAGTACTTC.

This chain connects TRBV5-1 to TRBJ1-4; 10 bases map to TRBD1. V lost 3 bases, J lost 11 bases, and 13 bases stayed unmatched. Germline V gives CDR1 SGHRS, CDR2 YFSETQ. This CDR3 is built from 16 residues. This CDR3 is CASSSGTGVYGEKLFF. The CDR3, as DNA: TGCGCCAGCAGCTCCGGGACAGGGGTTTACGGTGAGAAACTGTTTTTT.

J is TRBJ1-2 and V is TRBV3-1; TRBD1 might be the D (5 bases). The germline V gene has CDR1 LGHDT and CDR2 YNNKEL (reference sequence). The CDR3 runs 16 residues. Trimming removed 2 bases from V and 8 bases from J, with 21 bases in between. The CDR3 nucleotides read TGTGCCAGCAGCCAATCAACTGGGCCAGGGACTAGAGGCTACACCTTC. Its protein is CASSQSTGPGTRGYTF.

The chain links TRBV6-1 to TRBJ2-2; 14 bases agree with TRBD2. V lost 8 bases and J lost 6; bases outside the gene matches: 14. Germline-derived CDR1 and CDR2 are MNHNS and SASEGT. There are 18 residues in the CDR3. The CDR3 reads CASGGRLAGGKSAGELFF. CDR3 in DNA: TGTGCCAGCGGGGGAAGACTAGCGGGGGGGAAAAGCGCCGGGGAGCTGTTTTTT.

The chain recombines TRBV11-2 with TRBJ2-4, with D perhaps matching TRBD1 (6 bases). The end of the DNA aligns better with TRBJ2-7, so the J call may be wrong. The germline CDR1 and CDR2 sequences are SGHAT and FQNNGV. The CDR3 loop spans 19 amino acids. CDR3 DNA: TGTGCCAGCAGCTCCCTTGGGGGCAGGAGTTATGCACCGGACTACGAGCAGTACTTC. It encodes CASSSLGGRSYAPDYEQYF.

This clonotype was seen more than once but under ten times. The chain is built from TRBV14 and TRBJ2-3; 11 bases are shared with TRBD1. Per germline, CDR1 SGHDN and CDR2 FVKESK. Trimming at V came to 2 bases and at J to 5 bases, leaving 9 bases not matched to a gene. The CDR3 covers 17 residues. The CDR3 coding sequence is TGTGCCAGCAGCCAACTCCTAGGACAGGGGGCAGGAGATACGCAGTATTTT. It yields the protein CASSQLLGQGAGDTQYF.

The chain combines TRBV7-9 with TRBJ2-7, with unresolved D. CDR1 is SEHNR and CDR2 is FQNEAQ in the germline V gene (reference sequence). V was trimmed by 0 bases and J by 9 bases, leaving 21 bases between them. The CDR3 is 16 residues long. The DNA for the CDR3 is TGTGCCAGCAGCTTAGCGCACACGAGCTCCTACAATGGGCAGTACTTC. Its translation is CASSLAHTSSYNGQYF.

CDR3 sequence reads: CASSFGLAVFIEQYF. Here the CDR3 DNA reads TGTGCCAGCAGCTTTGGACTAGCGGTATTTATCGAGCAGTACTTC. The chain is built from TRBV5-6 and TRBJ2-5; 10 bases match TRBD2. The DNA end favors TRBJ2-7, so the J call may be wrong. The CDR3 is made up of 15 amino acids. CDR1 SGHDT and CDR2 YYEEEE come from the germline V gene.

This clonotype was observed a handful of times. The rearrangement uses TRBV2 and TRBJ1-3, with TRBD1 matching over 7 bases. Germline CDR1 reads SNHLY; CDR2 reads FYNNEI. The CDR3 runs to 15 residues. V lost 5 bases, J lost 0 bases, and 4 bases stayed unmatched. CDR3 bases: TGTGCCAGCAGTCAGGGACAGAGCTCTGGAAACACCATATATTTT. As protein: CASSQGQSSGNTIYF.